What follows are 7 T cell receptor beta chains derived from one specimen sequenced in a study of OX40 agonist ivuxolimab in advanced cancers. TCRdb's table, derived via immunoSEQ multiplex PCR, lists solely in-frame clones and lacks some. Of about 51,000 clones in the sample, about nine tenths were seen once. This specimen was CD4+ or CD8+ T cells sorted from blood, taken in a trial of the OX40 agonist ivuxolimab. These receptors were obtained from an adult with an advanced solid tumor such as melanoma, head and neck, liver or kidney cancer.

The chain is built from TRBV9 and TRBJ2-7; a possible D gene is TRBD2 (5 bases). Trimming stripped 0 bases from V and 3 bases from J, with 13 bases between. This CDR3 has 15 residues. Germline V gene lookup returns CDR1 SGDLS and CDR2 YYNGEE. The CDR3 DNA follows: TGTGCCAGCAGCGTAGCTACGGGCGGGTACTACGAGCAGTACTTC. This sequence encodes CASSVATGGYYEQYF.

In nucleotides, the CDR3 is TGTGCCAGCAGCGCCCGGACGGGAAGCAATGAAAAACTGTTTTTT. Its translation is CASSARTGSNEKLFF. V is TRBV7-8 and J is TRBJ1-4, with no clear D. The germline V gene encodes CDR1 SGHVS and CDR2 FQNEAQ. This CDR3 region has 15 residues. Trimming pared 5 bases from V and 5 bases from J, leaving 15 bases between. Combining the CDR3 with reference TRBV7-8 and TRBJ1-4 gives the whole variable domain GAGVSQSPRYKVAKRGQDVALRCDPISGHVSLFWYQQALGQGPEFLTYFQNEAQLDKSGLPSDRFFAERPEGSVSTLKIQRTQQEDSAVYLCASSARTGSNEKLFFGSGTQLSVL.

The chain uses TRBV4-1 and TRBJ2-3; 9 bases align to TRBD2. This CDR3 has 14 amino acids. Looked up from germline, CDR1 is MGHRA and CDR2 is YSYEKL. V gave up 9 bases and J gave up 1 base; unmatched junction bases: 5. DNA for the CDR3: TGCGCCAGTGGACTAGCGCCACGCACAGATACGCAGTATTTT. Amino acids: CASGLAPRTDTQYF.

The genes are TRBV28 and TRBJ2-1; D ambiguous. The germline V gene has CDR1 MDHEN and CDR2 SYDVKM. Trimming left V 3 bases short and J 11 bases short, with 14 bases between. The CDR3 contains 13 residues. The CDR3 is CASSLLQEQKQFF. The CDR3 region has the DNA TGTGCCAGCAGTTTGCTGCAGGAACAAAAGCAGTTCTTC.

The chain is built from TRBV5-4 and TRBJ2-2; possibly TRBD1 for D (7 bases). CDR3 length: 15 residues. V was pared by 5 bases and J by 7 bases, with 18 bases between. From germline, CDR1 is SGHNT and CDR2 YYREEE (reference sequence). The CDR3 reads CASRRGQGGNGELFF. The CDR3 bases are TGTGCCAGCAGGAGGGGGCAGGGGGGAAACGGGGAGCTGTTTTTT.

J is TRBJ2-7 and V is TRBV10-1; D perhaps matches TRBD1 (5 bases). The CDR3 runs 15 residues. Looked up from germline, CDR1 is WNHNN and CDR2 is SYGVQD (reference sequence). Trimming took off 6 bases at V and 12 bases at J, with 27 bases between the two ends. CDR3: CASSLNQGTHPFLYF. CDR3 bases: TGCGCCAGCAGCCTAAACCAGGGTACCCACCCTTTTCTGTACTTC.

This clone appeared a few times. This chain connects TRBV10-2 to TRBJ2-7; 7 bases align to TRBD1. This CDR3 region has 12 residues. J lost 2 bases, V lost 8 bases, and 3 bases had no gene match. Germline V gene data show CDR1 as WSHSY and CDR2 as SAAADI. The CDR3 sequence: CASLTGAYEQYF. The CDR3 DNA follows: TGCGCCAGCCTTACAGGGGCCTACGAGCAGTACTTC.